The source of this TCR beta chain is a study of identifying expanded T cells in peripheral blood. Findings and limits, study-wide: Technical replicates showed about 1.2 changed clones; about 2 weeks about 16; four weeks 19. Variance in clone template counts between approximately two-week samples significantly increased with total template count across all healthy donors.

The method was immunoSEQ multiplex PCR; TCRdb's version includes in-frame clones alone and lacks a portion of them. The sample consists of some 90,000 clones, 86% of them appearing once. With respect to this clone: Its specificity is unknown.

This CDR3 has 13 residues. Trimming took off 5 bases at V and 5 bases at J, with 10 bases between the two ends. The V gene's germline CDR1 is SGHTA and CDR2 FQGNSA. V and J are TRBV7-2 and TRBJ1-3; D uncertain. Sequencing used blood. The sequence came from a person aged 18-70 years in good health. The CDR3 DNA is TGTGCCAGCAGCGGAAAGATAAGAAACACCATATATTTT. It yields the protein CASSGKIRNTIYF.